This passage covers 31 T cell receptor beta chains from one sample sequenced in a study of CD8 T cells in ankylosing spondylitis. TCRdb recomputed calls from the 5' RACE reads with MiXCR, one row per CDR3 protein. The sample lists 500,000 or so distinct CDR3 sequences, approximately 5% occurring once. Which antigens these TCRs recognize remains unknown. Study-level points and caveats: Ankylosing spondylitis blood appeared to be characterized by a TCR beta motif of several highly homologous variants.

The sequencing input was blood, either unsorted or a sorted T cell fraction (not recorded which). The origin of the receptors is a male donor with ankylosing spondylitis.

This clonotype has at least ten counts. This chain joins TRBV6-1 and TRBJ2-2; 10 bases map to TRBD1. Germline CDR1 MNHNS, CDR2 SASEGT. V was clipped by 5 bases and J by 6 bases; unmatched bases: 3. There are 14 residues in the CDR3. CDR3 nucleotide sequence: TGTGCCAGCAGTACCGGACAGGGGGCCGGGGAGCTGTTTTTT. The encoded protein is CASSTGQGAGELFF.

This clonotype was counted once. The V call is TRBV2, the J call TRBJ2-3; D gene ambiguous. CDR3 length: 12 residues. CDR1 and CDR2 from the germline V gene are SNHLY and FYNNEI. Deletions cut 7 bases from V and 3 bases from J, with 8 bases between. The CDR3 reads CASIIGTDTQYF. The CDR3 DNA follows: TGTGCCAGCATTATAGGGACAGATACGCAGTATTTT.

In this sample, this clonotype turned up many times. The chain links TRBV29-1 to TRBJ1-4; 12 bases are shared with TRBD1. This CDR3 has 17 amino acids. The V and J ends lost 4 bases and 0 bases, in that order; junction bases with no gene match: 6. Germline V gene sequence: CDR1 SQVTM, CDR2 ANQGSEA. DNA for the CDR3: TGCAGCGTTGGAGGGACAGGGGGCTTTGCAACTAATGAAAAACTGTTTTTT. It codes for CSVGGTGGFATNEKLFF.

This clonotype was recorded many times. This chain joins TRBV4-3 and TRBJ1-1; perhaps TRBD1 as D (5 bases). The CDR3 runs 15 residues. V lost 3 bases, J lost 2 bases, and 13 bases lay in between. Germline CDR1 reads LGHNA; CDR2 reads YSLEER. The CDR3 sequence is CASSHGAIINTEAFF. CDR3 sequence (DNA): TGCGCCAGCAGCCACGGGGCAATCATAAACACTGAAGCTTTCTTT.

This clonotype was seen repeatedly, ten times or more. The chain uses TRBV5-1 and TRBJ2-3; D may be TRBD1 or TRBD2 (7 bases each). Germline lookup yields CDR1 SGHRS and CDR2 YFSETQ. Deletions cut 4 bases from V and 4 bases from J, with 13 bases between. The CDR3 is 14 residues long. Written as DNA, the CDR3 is TGCGCCAGCAGCCAGGGGGGGCCGTCAGATACGCAGTATTTT. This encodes CASSQGGPSDTQYF. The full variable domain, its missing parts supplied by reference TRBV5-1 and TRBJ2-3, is KAGVTQTPRYLIKTRGQQVTLSCSPISGHRSVSWYQQTPGQGLQFLFEYFSETQRNKGNFPGRFSGRQFSNSRSEMNVSTLELGDSALYLCASSQGGPSDTQYFGPGTRLTVL.

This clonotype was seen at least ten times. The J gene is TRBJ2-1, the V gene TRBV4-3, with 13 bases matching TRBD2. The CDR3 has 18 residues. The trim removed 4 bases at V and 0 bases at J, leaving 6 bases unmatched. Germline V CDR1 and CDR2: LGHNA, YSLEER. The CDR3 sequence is CASSPGLAGALSYNEQFF. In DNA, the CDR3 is TGCGCCAGCAGCCCCGGACTAGCGGGAGCCCTCTCCTACAATGAGCAGTTCTTC.

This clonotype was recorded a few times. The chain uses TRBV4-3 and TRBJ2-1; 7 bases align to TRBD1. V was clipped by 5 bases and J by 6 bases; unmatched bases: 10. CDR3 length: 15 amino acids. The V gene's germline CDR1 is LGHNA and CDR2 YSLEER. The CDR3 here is CASSILDRAGNEQFF. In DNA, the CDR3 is TGCGCCAGCAGCATTTTAGACAGGGCGGGCAATGAGCAGTTCTTC.

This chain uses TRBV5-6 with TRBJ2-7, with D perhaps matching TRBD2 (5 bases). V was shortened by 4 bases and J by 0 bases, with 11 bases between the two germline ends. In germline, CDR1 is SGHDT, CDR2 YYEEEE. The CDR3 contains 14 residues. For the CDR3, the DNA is TGTGCCAGCAGCGCCGGACTCCACTCCTACGAGCAGTACTTC. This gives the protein CASSAGLHSYEQYF.

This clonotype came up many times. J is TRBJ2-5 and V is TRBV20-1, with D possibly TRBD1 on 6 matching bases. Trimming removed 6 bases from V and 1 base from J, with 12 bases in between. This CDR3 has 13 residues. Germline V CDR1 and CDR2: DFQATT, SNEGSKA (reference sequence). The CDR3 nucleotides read TGCAGTGCGCCACAGGGTGCCCAAGAGACCCAGTACTTC. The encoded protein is CSAPQGAQETQYF.

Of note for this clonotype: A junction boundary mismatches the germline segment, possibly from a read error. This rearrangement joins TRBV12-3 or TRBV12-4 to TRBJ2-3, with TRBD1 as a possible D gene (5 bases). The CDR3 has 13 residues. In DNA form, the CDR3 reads TGTGCCAGCAGTTTAAGTGGGGCAGATACGCAGTCTTTT. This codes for CASSLSGADTQSF.

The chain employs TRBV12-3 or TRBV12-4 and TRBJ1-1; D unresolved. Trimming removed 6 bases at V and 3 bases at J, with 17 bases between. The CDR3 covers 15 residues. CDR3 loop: CASSQPLLGDTEAFF. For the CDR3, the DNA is TGTGCCAGCAGCCAACCCCTTCTAGGCGACACTGAAGCTTTCTTT.

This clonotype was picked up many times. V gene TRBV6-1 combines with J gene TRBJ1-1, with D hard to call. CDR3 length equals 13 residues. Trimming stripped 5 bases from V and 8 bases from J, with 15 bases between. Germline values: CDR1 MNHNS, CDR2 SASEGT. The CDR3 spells CASSPQTALEAFF. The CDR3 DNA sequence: TGTGCCAGCAGTCCACAAACCGCTTTGGAAGCTTTCTTT.

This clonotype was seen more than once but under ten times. CDR3 sequence reads: CASSVGSRGPGELFF. Here the CDR3 DNA reads TGTGCCAGCAGCGTAGGTTCGAGGGGCCCCGGGGAGCTGTTTTTT. The chain carries TRBV9 and TRBJ2-2; D is tentatively TRBD1 or TRBD2 (5 bases each). The CDR3 sequence is 15 residues long. Trimming removed 0 bases at V and 6 bases at J, with 12 bases between. CDR1 is SGDLS, CDR2 YYNGEE, per germline.

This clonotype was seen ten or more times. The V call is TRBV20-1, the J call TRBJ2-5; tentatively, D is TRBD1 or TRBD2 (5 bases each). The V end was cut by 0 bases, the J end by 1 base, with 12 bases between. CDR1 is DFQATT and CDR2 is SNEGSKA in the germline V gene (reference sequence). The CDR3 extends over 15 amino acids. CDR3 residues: CSARDYEGPQETQYF. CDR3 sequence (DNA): TGCAGTGCTAGAGACTACGAGGGGCCCCAAGAGACCCAGTACTTC.

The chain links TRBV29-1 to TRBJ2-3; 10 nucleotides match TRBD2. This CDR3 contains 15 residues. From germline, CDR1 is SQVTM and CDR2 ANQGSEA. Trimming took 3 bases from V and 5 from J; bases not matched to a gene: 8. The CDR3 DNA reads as TGCAGCGTTGACCGAGTAGCGGGAGGTGGAGATACGCAGTATTTT. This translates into CSVDRVAGGGDTQYF.

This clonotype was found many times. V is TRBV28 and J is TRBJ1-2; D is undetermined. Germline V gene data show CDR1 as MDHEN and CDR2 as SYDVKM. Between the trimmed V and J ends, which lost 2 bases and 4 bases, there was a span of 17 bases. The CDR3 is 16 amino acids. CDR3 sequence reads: CASSLNVAGDVYGYTF. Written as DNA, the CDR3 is TGTGCCAGCAGTTTAAACGTGGCAGGAGATGTCTATGGCTACACCTTC.

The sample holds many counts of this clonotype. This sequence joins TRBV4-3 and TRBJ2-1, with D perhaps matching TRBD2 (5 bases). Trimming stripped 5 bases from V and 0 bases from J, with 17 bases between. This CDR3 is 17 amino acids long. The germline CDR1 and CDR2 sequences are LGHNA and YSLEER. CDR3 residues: CASSLLSSGSSYNEQFF. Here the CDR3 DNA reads TGCGCCAGCAGCTTACTCTCCAGCGGCAGCTCCTACAATGAGCAGTTCTTC.

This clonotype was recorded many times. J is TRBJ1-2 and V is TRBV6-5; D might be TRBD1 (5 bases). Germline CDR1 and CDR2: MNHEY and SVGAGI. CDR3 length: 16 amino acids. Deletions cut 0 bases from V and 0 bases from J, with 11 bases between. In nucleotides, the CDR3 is TGTGCCAGCAGTTACTCGATTTTAGGGGCTAACTATGGCTACACCTTC. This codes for CASSYSILGANYGYTF.

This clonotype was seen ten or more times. The chain's CDR3 is CASSYSGGANYGYTF. The CDR3 DNA reads TGTGCCAGCAGTTACTCAGGCGGAGCTAACTATGGCTACACCTTC. V and J are TRBV6-5 and TRBJ1-2, with D unresolved. The V end was cut by 0 bases, the J end by 0 bases, with 8 bases between. The CDR3 is 15 amino acids. Germline-derived CDR1 and CDR2 are MNHEY and SVGAGI.

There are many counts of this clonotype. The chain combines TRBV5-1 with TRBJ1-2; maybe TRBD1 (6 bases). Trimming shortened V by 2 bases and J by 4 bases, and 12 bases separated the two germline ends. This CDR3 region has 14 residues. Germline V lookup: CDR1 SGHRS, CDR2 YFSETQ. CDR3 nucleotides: TGCGCCAGCAGCTTACAGGGCCTTGGCTATGGCTACACCTTC. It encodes CASSLQGLGYGYTF.

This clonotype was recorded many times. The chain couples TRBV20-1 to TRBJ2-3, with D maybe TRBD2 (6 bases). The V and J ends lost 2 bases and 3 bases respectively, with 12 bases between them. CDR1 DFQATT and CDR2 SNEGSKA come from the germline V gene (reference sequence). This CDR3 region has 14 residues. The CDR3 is CSARLLARTDTQYF. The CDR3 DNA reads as TGCAGTGCTAGACTCCTAGCGAGGACAGATACGCAGTATTTT.

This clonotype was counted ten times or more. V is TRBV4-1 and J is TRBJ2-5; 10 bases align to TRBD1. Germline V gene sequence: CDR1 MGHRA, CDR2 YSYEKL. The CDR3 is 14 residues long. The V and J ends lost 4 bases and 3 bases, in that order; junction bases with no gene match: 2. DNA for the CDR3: TGCGCCAGCAGCCCAGGGACAGGGGAAGAGACCCAGTACTTC. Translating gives CASSPGTGEETQYF.

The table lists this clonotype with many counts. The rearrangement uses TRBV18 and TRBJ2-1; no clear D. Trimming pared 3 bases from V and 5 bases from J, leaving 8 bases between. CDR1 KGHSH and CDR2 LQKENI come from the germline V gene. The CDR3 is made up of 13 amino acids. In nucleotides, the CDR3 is TGTGCCAGCTCACCCGGATTAGACAATGAGCAGTTCTTC. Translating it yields CASSPGLDNEQFF. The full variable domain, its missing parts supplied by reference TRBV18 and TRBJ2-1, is NAGVMQNPRHLVRRRGQEARLRCSPMKGHSHVYWYRQLPEEGLKFMVYLQKENIIDESGMPKERFSAEFPKEGPSILRIQQVVRGDSAAYFCASSPGLDNEQFFGPGTRLTVL.

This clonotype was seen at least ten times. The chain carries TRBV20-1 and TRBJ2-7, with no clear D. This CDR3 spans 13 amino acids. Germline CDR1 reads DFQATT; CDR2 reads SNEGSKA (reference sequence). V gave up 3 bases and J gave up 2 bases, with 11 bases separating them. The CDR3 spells CSARTTVTYEQYF. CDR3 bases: TGCAGTGCTAGGACCACGGTTACCTACGAGCAGTACTTC.

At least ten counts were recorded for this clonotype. CDR3 nucleotide sequence: TGCGCCAGCAGCTTGGAGGGGGCAATAACCTACAATGAGCAGTTCTTC. Translating it yields CASSLEGAITYNEQFF. This rearrangement joins TRBV5-1 to TRBJ2-1, with TRBD1 matching 7 bases. The CDR3 loop spans 16 amino acids. CDR1 and CDR2 from the germline V gene are SGHRS and YFSETQ. V dropped 0 bases and J dropped 2; count of bases not matched to a gene: 5.

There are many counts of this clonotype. The CDR3 is CASSDREGSANEKLFF. CDR3 nucleotides: TGTGCCAGCAGCGATCGGGAAGGGAGCGCTAATGAAAAACTGTTTTTT. V usage is TRBV5-5 and J usage is TRBJ1-4; D is unresolved. V was shortened by 4 bases and J by 3 bases, with 16 bases between the two germline ends. CDR3 length: 16 residues. Germline V gives CDR1 SGHKS, CDR2 YYEKEE (reference sequence).

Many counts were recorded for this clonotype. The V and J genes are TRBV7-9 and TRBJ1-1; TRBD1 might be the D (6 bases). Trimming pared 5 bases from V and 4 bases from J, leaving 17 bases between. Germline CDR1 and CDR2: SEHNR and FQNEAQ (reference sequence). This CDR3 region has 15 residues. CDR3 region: CASSLDSGVGTEAFF. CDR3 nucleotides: TGTGCCAGCAGCCTGGATTCAGGGGTAGGCACTGAAGCTTTCTTT.

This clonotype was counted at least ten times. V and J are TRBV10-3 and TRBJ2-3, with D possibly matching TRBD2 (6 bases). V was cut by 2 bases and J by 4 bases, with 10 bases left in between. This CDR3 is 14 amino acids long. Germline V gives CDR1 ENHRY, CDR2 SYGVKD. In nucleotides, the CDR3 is TGTGCCATCAGTGAGGGGGGGAGTCCAGATACGCAGTATTTT. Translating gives CAISEGGSPDTQYF.

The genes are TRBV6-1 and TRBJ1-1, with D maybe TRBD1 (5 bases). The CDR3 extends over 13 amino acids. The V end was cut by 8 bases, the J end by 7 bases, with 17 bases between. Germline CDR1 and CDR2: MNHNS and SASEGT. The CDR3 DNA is TGTGCCAGCTCCGTTCCAGGGTCTAGTGAAGCTTTCTTT. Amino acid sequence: CASSVPGSSEAFF.

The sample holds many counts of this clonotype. The DNA for the CDR3 is TGCAGTGTAAGGAGGGGTCGGGAGGAGAACTATGGCTACACCTTC. Amino acids: CSVRRGREENYGYTF. The chain uses TRBV20-1 and TRBJ1-2, with D maybe TRBD1 (5 bases). The CDR3 sequence is 15 residues long. Germline V gene lookup returns CDR1 DFQATT and CDR2 SNEGSKA (reference sequence). The V end lost 7 bases, the J end lost 2 bases, and 20 bases lay between the germline ends.

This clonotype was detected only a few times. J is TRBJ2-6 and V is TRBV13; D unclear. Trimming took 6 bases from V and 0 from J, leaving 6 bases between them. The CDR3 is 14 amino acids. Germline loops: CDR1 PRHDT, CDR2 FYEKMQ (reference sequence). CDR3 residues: CASRPNSGANVLTF. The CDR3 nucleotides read TGTGCCAGCAGGCCTAACTCTGGGGCCAACGTCCTGACTTTC.